This T cell receptor beta chain was captured by sequencing in a study of T-cell memory formation after mild COVID-19. The trim removed 7 bases at V and 8 bases at J, leaving 6 bases unmatched. From germline, CDR1 is SQVTM and CDR2 ANQGSEA. This CDR3 spans 13 amino acids. Study conclusions and caveats: Whereas later expanders leaned CD4+, clones contracting day 15 to 85 showed a balanced CD4/CD8 makeup.

In its sample, this clonotype was seen a few times. Its antigen is unidentified. Amplification by 5'RACE using constant-segment primers produced TCR alpha and TCR beta cDNA libraries that carried sample barcodes and UMIs. Each CDR3 protein is one row after TCRdb ran MiXCR on the 5' RACE reads. The repertoire holds about 180,000 distinct CDR3 sequences, around a sixth seen once, with roughly 4.3% in the top ten. The rearrangement links TRBV29-1 to TRBJ2-3, with 13 bases fitting TRBD2. The sample was PBMCs or a T cell subset sorted from them (not recorded which). This receptor was taken from a man aged 18 to 29 who had mild COVID-19 (a few samples of this study predate the infection). Cell type and time point are not known. CDR3 in amino acids: CSALAGGSGTQYF. As DNA, the CDR3 is TGCAGCGCACTAGCGGGGGGGTCCGGTACGCAGTATTTT.